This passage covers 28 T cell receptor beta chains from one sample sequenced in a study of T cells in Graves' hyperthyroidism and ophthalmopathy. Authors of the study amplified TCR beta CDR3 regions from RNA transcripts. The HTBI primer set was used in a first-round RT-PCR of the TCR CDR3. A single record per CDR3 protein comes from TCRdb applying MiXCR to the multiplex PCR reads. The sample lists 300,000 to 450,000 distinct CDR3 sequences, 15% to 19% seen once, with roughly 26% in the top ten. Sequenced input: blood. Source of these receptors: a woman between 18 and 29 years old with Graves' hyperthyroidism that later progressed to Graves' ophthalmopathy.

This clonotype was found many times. The CDR3 is CASITLGGPEAFF. CDR3 DNA sequence: TGTGCCAGCATCACCCTCGGGGGACCTGAAGCTTTCTTT. J is TRBJ1-1 and V is TRBV28; perhaps TRBD1 as D (5 bases). This CDR3 contains 13 residues. CDR1 MDHEN and CDR2 SYDVKM come from the germline V gene. V lost 7 bases and J lost 6, with 15 bases in between.

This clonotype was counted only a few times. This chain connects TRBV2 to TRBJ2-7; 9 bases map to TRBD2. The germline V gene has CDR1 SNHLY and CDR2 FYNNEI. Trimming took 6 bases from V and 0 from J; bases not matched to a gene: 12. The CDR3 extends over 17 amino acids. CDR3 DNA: TGTGCCAGCAGCGGGCCAACCGGGACTAGCAGCTCCTACGAGCAGTACTTC. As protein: CASSGPTGTSSSYEQYF.

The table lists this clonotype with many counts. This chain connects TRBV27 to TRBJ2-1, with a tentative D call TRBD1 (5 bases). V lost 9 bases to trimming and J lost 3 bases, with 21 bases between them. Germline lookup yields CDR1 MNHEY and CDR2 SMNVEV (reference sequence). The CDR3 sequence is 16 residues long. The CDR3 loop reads CASRRPGSRGYNEQFF. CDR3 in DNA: TGTGCCAGTCGGCGCCCAGGGTCAAGGGGCTACAATGAGCAGTTCTTC.

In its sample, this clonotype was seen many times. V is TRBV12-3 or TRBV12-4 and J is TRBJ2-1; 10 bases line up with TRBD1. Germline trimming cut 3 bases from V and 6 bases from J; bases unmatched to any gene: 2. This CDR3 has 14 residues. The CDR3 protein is CASSLGQGRNEQFF. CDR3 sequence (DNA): TGTGCCAGCAGTTTGGGACAGGGGCGCAATGAGCAGTTCTTC.

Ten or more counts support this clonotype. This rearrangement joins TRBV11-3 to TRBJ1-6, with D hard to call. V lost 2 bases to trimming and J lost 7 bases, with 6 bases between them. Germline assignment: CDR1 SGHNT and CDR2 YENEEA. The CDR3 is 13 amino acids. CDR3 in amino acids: CASSLTENSPLHF. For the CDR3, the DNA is TGTGCCAGCAGCTTAACGGAGAATTCACCCCTCCACTTT. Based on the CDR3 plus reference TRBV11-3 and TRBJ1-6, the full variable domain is EAGVVQSPRYKIIEKKQPVAFWCNPISGHNTLYWYLQNLGQGPELLIRYENEEAVDDSQLPKDRFSAERLKGVDSTLKIQPAELGDSAVYLCASSLTENSPLHFGNGTRLTVT.

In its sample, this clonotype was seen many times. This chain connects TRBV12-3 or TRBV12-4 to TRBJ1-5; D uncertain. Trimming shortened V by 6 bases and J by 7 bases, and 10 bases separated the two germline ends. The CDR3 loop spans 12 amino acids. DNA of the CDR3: TGTGCCAGCAGGAATACGGGACAGCCCCAGCATTTT. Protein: CASRNTGQPQHF.

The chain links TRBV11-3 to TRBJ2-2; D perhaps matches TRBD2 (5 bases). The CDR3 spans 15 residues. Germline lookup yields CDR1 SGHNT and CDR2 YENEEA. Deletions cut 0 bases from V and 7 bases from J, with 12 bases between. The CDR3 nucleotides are TGTGCCAGCAGCTTAGATACGCTAGCAAACGGGGAGCTGTTTTTT. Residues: CASSLDTLANGELFF.

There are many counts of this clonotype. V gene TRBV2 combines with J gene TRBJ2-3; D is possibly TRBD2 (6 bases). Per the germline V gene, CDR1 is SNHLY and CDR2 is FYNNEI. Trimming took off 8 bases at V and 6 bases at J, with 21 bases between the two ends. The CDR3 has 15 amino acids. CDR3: CASLRGAFPGDTQYF. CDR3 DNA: TGTGCCAGCCTCCGCGGGGCTTTCCCTGGGGATACGCAGTATTTT. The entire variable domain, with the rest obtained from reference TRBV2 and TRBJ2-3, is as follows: EPEVTQTPSHQVTQMGQEVILRCVPISNHLYFYWYRQILGQKVEFLVSFYNNEISEKSEIFDDQFSVERPDGSNFTLKIRSTKLEDSAMYFCASLRGAFPGDTQYFGPGTRLTVL.

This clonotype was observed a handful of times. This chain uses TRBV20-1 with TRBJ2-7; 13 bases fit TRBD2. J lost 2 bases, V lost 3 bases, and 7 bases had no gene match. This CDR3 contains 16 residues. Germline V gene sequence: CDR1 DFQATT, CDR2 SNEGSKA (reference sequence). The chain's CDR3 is CSARDLGTSGAYEQYF. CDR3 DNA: TGCAGTGCTAGGGATCTGGGGACTAGCGGGGCCTACGAGCAGTACTTC.

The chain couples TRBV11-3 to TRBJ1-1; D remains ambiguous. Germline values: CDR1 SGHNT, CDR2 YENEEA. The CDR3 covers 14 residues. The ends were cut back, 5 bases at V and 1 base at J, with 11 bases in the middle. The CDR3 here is CASSAAFENTEAFF. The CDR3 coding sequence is TGTGCCAGCAGCGCGGCGTTCGAGAACACTGAAGCTTTCTTT.

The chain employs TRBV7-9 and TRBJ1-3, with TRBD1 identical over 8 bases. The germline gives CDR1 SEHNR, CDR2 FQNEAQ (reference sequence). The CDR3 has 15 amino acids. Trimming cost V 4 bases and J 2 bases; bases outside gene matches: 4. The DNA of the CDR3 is TGTGCCAGCAGCTCGGCGGACAGGGCTGGAAACACCATATATTTT. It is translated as CASSSADRAGNTIYF.

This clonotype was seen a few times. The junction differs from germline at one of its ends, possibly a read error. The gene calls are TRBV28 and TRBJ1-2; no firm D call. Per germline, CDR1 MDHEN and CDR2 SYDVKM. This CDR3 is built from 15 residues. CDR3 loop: CASSPVVILDYDYTF. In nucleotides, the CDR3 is TGTGCCAGCAGTCCCGTTGTTATTCTGGACTATGACTACACCTTC.

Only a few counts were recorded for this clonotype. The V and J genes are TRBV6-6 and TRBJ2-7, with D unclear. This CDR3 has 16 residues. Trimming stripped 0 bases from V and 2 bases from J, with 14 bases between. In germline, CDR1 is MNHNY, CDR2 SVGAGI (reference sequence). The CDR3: CASSYSPGAGPYEQYF. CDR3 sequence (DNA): TGTGCCAGCAGTTACTCGCCGGGTGCAGGCCCCTACGAGCAGTACTTC.

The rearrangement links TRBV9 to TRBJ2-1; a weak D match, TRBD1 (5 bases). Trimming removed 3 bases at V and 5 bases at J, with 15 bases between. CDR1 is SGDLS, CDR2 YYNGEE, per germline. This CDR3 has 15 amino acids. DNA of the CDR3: TGTGCCAGCAGCGCACGGACACAGAGGAACAATGAGCAGTTCTTC. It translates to CASSARTQRNNEQFF.

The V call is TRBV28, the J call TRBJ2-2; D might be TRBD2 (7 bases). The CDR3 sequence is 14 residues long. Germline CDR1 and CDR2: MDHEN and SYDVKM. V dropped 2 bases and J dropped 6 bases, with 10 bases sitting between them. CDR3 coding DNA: TGTGCCAGCAGTTTAGGGGGGGCCGCCGGGGAGCTGTTTTTT. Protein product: CASSLGGAAGELFF.

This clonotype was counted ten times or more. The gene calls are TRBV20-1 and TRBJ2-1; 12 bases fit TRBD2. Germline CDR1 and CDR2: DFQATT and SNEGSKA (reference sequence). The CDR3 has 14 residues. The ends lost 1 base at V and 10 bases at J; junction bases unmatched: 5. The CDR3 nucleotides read TGCAGTGCTAGAGGGACTAGCGGGGAGCGGGAGCAGTTCTTC. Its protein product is CSARGTSGEREQFF.

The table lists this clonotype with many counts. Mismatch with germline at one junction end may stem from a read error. The CDR3 sequence is CASSLGTSGPQEQFF. CDR3 DNA: TGTGCTAGCAGCTTAGGGACTAGCGGACCCCAAGAGCAGTTCTTC. V gene TRBV7-7 combines with J gene TRBJ2-1; TRBD2 agrees at 11 bases. Germline V gene sequence: CDR1 SSHAT, CDR2 FNYEAQ (reference sequence). The CDR3 runs to 15 residues.

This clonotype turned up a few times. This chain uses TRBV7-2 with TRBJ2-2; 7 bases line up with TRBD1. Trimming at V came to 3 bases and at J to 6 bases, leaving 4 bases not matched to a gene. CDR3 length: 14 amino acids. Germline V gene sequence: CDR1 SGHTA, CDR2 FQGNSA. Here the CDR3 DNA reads TGTGCCAGCAGCTTCAACAGGGGTCCCGGGGAGCTGTTTTTT. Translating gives CASSFNRGPGELFF.

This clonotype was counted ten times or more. The CDR3 is CASSLGDRQITEAFF. CDR3 DNA sequence: TGTGCCAGCAGCTTAGGAGACAGACAAATCACTGAAGCTTTCTTT. The chain has TRBV7-9 and TRBJ1-1; the D gene is possibly TRBD1 (5 bases). The length of the CDR3 is 15 residues. The V end was cut by 1 base, the J end by 4 bases, with 13 bases between. In germline, CDR1 is SEHNR, CDR2 FQNEAQ (reference sequence).

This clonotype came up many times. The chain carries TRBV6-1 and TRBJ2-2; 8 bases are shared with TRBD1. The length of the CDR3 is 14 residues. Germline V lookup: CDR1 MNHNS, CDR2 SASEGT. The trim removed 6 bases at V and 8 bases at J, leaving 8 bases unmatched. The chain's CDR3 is CASRGQGLVGELFF. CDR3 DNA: TGTGCCAGCAGAGGACAGGGCTTAGTGGGGGAGCTGTTTTTT.

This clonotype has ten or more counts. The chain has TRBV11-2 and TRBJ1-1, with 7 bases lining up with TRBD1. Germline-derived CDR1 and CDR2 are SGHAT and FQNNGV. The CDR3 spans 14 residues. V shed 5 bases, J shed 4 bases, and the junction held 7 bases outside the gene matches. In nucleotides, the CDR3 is TGTGCCAGCAGCCGCGACAGGGAGGCCACTGAAGCTTTCTTT. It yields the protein CASSRDREATEAFF.

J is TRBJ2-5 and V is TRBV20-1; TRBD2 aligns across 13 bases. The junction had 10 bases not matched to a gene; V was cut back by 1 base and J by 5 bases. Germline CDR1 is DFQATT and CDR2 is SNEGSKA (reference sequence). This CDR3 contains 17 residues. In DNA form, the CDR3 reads TGCAGTGCTAGAGCATTCGGACTAGCGGGAGATTTGGAGACCCAGTACTTC. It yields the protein CSARAFGLAGDLETQYF.

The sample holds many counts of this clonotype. DNA for the CDR3: TGTGCCTCAACCGACGATTCCTACAATGAGCAGTTCTTC. Protein product: CASTDDSYNEQFF. The chain has TRBV30 and TRBJ2-1, with D unclear. The CDR3 is 13 residues long. In germline, CDR1 is GTSNPN, CDR2 SVGIG (reference sequence). V gave up 7 bases and J gave up 1 base, with 11 bases separating them.

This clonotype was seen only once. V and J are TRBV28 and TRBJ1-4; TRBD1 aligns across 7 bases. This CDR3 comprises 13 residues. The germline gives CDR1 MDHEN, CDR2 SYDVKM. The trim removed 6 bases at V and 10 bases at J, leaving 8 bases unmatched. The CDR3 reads CASSDRQGGKLFF. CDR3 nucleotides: TGTGCCAGCAGCGACCGACAGGGCGGAAAACTGTTTTTT.

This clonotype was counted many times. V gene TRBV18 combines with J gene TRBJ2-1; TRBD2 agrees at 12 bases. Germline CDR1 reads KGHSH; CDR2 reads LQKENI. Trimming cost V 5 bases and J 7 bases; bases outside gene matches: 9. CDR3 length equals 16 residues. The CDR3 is CASSALLAGGRNEQFF. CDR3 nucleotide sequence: TGTGCCAGCTCAGCCTTACTAGCGGGAGGTCGTAATGAGCAGTTCTTC.

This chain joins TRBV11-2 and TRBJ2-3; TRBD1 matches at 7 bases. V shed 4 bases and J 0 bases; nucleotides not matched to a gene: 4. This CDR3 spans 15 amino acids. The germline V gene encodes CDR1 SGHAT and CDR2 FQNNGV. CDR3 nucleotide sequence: TGTGCCAGCAGCTCTGGGGACAGAAGCACAGATACGCAGTATTTT. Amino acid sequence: CASSSGDRSTDTQYF.

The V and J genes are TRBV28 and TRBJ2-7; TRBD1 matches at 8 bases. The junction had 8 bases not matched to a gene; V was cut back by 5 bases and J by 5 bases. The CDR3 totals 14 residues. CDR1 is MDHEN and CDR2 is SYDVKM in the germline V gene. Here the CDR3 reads CASSPRTGYNEQYF. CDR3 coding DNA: TGTGCCAGCAGTCCAAGGACAGGGTACAACGAGCAGTACTTC.

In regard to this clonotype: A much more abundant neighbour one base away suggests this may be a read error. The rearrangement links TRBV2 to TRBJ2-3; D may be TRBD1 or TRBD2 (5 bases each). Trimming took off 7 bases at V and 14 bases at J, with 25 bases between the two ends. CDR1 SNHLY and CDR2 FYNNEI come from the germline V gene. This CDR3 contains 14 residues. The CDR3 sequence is CASIEGPSPRRTYF. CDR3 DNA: TGTGCCAGCATAGAGGGACCTAGCCCCCGGAGGACGTATTTT.